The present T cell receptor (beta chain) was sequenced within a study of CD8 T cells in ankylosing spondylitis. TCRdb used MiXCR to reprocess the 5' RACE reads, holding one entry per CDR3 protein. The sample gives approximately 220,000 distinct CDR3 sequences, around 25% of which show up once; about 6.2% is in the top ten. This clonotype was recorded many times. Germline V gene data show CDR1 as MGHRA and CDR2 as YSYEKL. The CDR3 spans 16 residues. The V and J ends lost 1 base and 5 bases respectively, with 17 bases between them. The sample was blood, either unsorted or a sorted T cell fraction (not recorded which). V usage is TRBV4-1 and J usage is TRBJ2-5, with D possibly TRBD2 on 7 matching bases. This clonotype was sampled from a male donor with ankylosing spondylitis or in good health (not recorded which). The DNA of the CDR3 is TGCGCCAGCAGCCAAGCCATCGTCAGGGGAGGGGAGACCCAGTACTTC. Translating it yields CASSQAIVRGGETQYF.